The 13 T cell receptor beta chains listed next were all sequenced from one sample in a study of control samples from healthy donors and cancer patients. The protocol was immunoSEQ multiplex PCR, while the TCRdb copy is restricted to in-frame clones and leaves out a portion. The sample carries some 71,000 clones, 85% to 90% recorded once. Sequencing was carried out using PBMCs. Receptor source: a man aged 55 to 70 with lung cancer.

The V gene is TRBV19, the J gene TRBJ2-3; tentatively, D is TRBD2 (5 bases). The germline V and J ends were trimmed by 3 bases and 4 bases, with 14 bases remaining between them. The CDR3 covers 15 residues. CDR1 is LNHDA, CDR2 SQIVND, per germline (reference sequence). CDR3 DNA sequence: TGTGCCAGTAGTATTACGGCTAGCCAGGCAGATACGCAGTATTTT. Its protein is CASSITASQADTQYF.

The genes are TRBV7-2 and TRBJ1-6; 9 bases are shared with TRBD1. There are 14 residues in the CDR3. With 4 bases clipped from V and 10 bases from J, the junction kept 5 bases outside the gene matches. Germline values: CDR1 SGHTA, CDR2 FQGNSA. The CDR3 spells CASSSGQGSSPLHF. Here the CDR3 DNA reads TGTGCCAGCAGCTCGGGACAGGGCTCCTCACCCCTCCACTTT.

The chain is built from TRBV5-1 and TRBJ1-6; maybe TRBD1 (5 bases). Trimming took off 0 bases at V and 4 bases at J, with 11 bases between the two ends. The CDR3 is 16 amino acids. Germline V gene data show CDR1 as SGHRS and CDR2 as YFSETQ. The CDR3, as DNA: TGCGCCAGCAGCTTGGGACAGACATATTATAATTCACCCCTCCACTTT. This sequence encodes CASSLGQTYYNSPLHF. The whole variable domain, remainder taken from reference TRBV5-1 and TRBJ1-6, is KAGVTQTPRYLIKTRGQQVTLSCSPISGHRSVSWYQQTPGQGLQFLFEYFSETQRNKGNFPGRFSGRQFSNSRSEMNVSTLELGDSALYLCASSLGQTYYNSPLHFGNGTRLTVT.

This chain links TRBV24-1 with TRBJ2-2; 7 nucleotides line up with TRBD1. Germline CDR1 and CDR2: KGHDR and SFDVKD. V was pared by 3 bases and J by 5 bases, with 2 bases of the junction left unmatched. The CDR3 sequence is 14 residues long. For the CDR3, the DNA is TGTGCCACCAGTGATGGACAGGTGACCGGGGAGCTGTTTTTT. Translation: CATSDGQVTGELFF.

A single count supports this clone. The chain joins TRBV6-1 to TRBJ1-1; a weak D match, TRBD1 (5 bases). The CDR3 has 15 residues. V shed 2 bases and J shed 4 bases, with 14 bases lying between them. Germline CDR1 is MNHNS and CDR2 is SASEGT. This CDR3 reads CASSESGPRGTEAFF. The CDR3 DNA reads TGTGCCAGCAGTGAATCGGGCCCTAGGGGCACTGAAGCTTTCTTT.

This rearrangement joins TRBV4-1 to TRBJ1-1, with 8 bases aligning to TRBD1. CDR1 and CDR2 (germline): MGHRA, YSYEKL. The CDR3 length is 16 residues. Trimming took 6 bases from V and 1 from J; bases not matched to a gene: 10. CDR3 protein: CASRRSPGTGNTEAFF. The CDR3 DNA reads as TGCGCCAGCAGACGAAGTCCCGGGACAGGGAACACTGAAGCTTTCTTT.

This clone came up once. The chain employs TRBV11-2 and TRBJ1-1; tentatively, D is TRBD1 (5 bases). The CDR3 spans 15 residues. The germline V gene has CDR1 SGHAT and CDR2 FQNNGV. V was trimmed by 0 bases and J by 3 bases, leaving 11 bases between them. The CDR3 DNA reads TGTGCCAGCAGCTTAGATAGGGGCAGGGACACTGAAGCTTTCTTT. It encodes CASSLDRGRDTEAFF.

The chain is built from TRBV9 and TRBJ2-5, with D possibly matching TRBD1 (5 bases). V lost 1 base to trimming and J lost 4 bases, with 14 bases between them. Germline assignment: CDR1 SGDLS and CDR2 YYNGEE. There are 15 residues in the CDR3. This chain's CDR3 is CASSVKGAQVETQYF. DNA of the CDR3: TGTGCCAGCAGCGTAAAAGGGGCCCAGGTAGAGACCCAGTACTTC.

The gene calls are TRBV20-1 and TRBJ2-6; D ambiguous. Trimming pared 3 bases from V and 0 bases from J, leaving 12 bases between. The CDR3 sequence is 16 residues long. The V gene's germline CDR1 is DFQATT and CDR2 SNEGSKA (reference sequence). CDR3 residues: CSASLGRGSGANVLTF. CDR3 in DNA: TGCAGTGCTAGTCTAGGGCGAGGCTCTGGGGCCAACGTCCTGACTTTC.

The V gene is TRBV13, the J gene TRBJ2-5, with 8 positions matching TRBD2. The length of the CDR3 is 17 residues. The V segment lost 3 bases and the J segment 4 bases; nucleotides outside the gene matches: 13. Per germline, CDR1 PRHDT and CDR2 FYEKMQ (reference sequence). The DNA of the CDR3 is TGTGCCAGCAGCTTTTTGCTAGCGGGCACACTAGGAGAGACCCAGTACTTC. It translates to CASSFLLAGTLGETQYF.

The chain couples TRBV18 to TRBJ1-6, with no clear D. The V end lost 2 bases, the J end lost 0 bases, and 8 bases lay between the germline ends. Germline V gene data show CDR1 as KGHSH and CDR2 as LQKENI. CDR3 length equals 16 residues. The CDR3 nucleotides read TGTGCCAGCTCACCAAAGCAGAGCTCCTATAATTCACCCCTCCACTTT. It translates to CASSPKQSSYNSPLHF.

The gene calls are TRBV30 and TRBJ1-1; no clear D gene. From germline, CDR1 is GTSNPN and CDR2 SVGIG (reference sequence). V lost 4 bases, J lost 7 bases, and 10 bases lay in between. The CDR3 has 11 residues. The CDR3 region has the DNA TGTGCCTGGACGGTGGGGAATGAAGCTTTCTTT. This translates into CAWTVGNEAFF. Complete variable domain (other parts from reference TRBV30 and TRBJ1-1): SQTIHQWPATLVQPVGSPLSLECTVEGTSNPNLYWYRQAAGRGLQLLFYSVGIGQISSEVPQNLSASRPQDRQFILSSKKLLLSDSGFYLCAWTVGNEAFFGQGTRLTVV.

This clone was seen a single time. V is TRBV5-6 and J is TRBJ1-2; tentative D call: TRBD1 (5 bases). The CDR3 runs to 14 residues. Per germline, CDR1 SGHDT and CDR2 YYEEEE. The V end lost 4 bases, the J end lost 4 bases, and 14 bases lay between the germline ends. The DNA of the CDR3 is TGTGCCAGCAGCCCCGGGGGGGGGACCTATGGCTACACCTTC. Its protein product is CASSPGGGTYGYTF.